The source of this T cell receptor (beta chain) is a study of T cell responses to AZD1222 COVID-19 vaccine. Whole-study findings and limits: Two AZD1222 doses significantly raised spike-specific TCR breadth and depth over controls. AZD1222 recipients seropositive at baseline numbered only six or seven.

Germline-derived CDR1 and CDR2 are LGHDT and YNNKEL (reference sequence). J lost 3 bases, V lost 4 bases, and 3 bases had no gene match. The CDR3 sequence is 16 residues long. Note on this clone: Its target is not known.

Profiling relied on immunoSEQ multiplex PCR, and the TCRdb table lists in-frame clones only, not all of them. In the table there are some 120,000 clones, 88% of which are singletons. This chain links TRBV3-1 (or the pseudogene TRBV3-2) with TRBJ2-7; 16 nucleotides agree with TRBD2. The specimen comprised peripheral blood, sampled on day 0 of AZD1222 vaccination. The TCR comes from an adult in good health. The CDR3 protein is CASSRGTSGGGYEQYF. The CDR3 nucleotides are TGTGCCAGCAGCCGAGGGACTAGCGGGGGGGGCTACGAGCAGTACTTC.